Presented here are 23 T cell receptor beta chains from one specimen sequenced in a study of human T cells and chemical hapten exposure (dated by TCRdb to the early 2020s). Total RNA was extracted from unfractionated whole blood collected in Tempus Blood RNA tubes. During library preparation, unique molecular identifiers were attached to individual cDNA molecules so that TCRs could be counted in a quantitative, reproducible way. TCRdb took the public reads, trimmed them with fastp at Q25, ran MiXCR for clone calling and kept in-frame beta chains. Rows with one shared CDR3 protein collapse into an entry with the most common genes and DNA. In all, the sample holds 3,200 or so distinct CDR3 sequences, and about 50% of those were seen once. Of the sample, roughly 11% falls within the top ten clones. Sequenced sample: whole blood. The receptor set was obtained from a human donor who had alopecia or was a healthy volunteer (not recorded which). Some clones in this sample may be carry-over from other donors' samples. This table probably holds off-target reads from a library built for another chain.

The chain carries TRBV11-2 and TRBJ2-3, with D perhaps matching TRBD2 (6 bases). CDR3 length equals 16 residues. The V gene's germline CDR1 is SGHAT and CDR2 FQNNGV. The V and J ends lost 6 bases and 2 bases respectively, with 18 bases between them. CDR3 sequence: CASRTMGLRPTDTQYF. Here the CDR3 DNA reads TGTGCCAGCAGGACAATGGGACTGAGGCCCACAGATACGCAGTATTTT.

The chain has TRBV11-2 and TRBJ2-3, with D perhaps matching TRBD2 (5 bases). Trimming stripped 1 base from V and 4 bases from J, with 9 bases between. Looked up from germline, CDR1 is SGHAT and CDR2 is FQNNGV. The CDR3 has 14 residues. The DNA for the CDR3 is TGTGCCAGCAGCTTAGGGACTCGACCAGATACGCAGTATTTT. Protein sequence: CASSLGTRPDTQYF.

This chain connects TRBV12-3 or TRBV12-4 to TRBJ2-2; weak D call: TRBD1 (6 bases). With 4 bases removed from V and 7 bases from J, the gap between germline ends came to 13 bases. CDR3 length: 14 amino acids. The CDR3 sequence: CASSSEGEVGELFF. In DNA form, the CDR3 reads TGTGCCAGCAGTTCTGAGGGGGAAGTCGGGGAGCTGTTTTTT.

This clonotype has a handful of counts. The CDR3 loop reads CSAPTTSGSRSYNEQFF. CDR3 nucleotides: TGCAGTGCTCCTACGACTAGCGGGAGTCGATCCTACAATGAGCAGTTCTTC. V gene TRBV20-1 combines with J gene TRBJ2-1; 12 nucleotides agree with TRBD2. Looked up from germline, CDR1 is DFQATT and CDR2 is SNEGSKA (reference sequence). The CDR3 is 17 residues long. Trimming at V came to 5 bases and at J to 1 base, leaving 9 bases not matched to a gene.

The V and J genes are TRBV29-1 and TRBJ2-1; D ambiguous. CDR1 and CDR2 (germline): SQVTM, ANQGSEA. V lost 3 bases and J lost 1, with 13 bases in between. The length of the CDR3 is 15 residues. This CDR3 reads CSVDTREESYNEQFF. The CDR3, as DNA: TGCAGCGTTGATACGCGCGAAGAATCCTACAATGAGCAGTTCTTC.

The chain is built from TRBV5-1 and TRBJ2-1, with 14 bases aligning to TRBD2. The length of the CDR3 is 16 residues. J was trimmed by 6 bases and V by 4 bases; bases with no gene match: 6. CDR1 and CDR2 from the germline V gene are SGHRS and YFSETQ. The CDR3 sequence: CASSGGTSGGFNEQFF. The CDR3 DNA reads as TGCGCCAGCAGCGGTGGGACTAGCGGGGGTTTCAATGAGCAGTTCTTC.

The chain has TRBV5-6 and TRBJ2-7, with D perhaps TRBD1 (6 bases). Germline-derived CDR1 and CDR2 are SGHDT and YYEEEE. V lost 4 bases, J lost 3 bases, and 17 bases lay in between. This CDR3 region has 15 residues. The CDR3 nucleotides are TGTGCCAGCAGCCTTATGGACAGATCCAACTACGAGCAGTACTTC. Its translation is CASSLMDRSNYEQYF.

In this sample, this clonotype turned up a few times. This chain uses TRBV27 with TRBJ2-6; D is perhaps TRBD1 (6 bases). This CDR3 has 16 amino acids. Trimming pared 10 bases from V and 1 base from J, leaving 17 bases between. Germline CDR1 reads MNHEY; CDR2 reads SMNVEV (reference sequence). The CDR3 sequence is CATRTGSTSGANVLTF. The CDR3 nucleotides are TGTGCCACCCGCACAGGGTCAACATCTGGGGCCAACGTCCTGACTTTC.

The chain recombines TRBV4-1 with TRBJ2-5; TRBD1 matches 7 bases. Per germline, CDR1 MGHRA and CDR2 YSYEKL. The ends lost 2 bases at V and 4 bases at J; junction bases unmatched: 10. The CDR3 length is 16 residues. CDR3 DNA sequence: TGCGCCAGCAGCCAACCGGGACAGAGCCTCCGAGAGACCCAGTACTTC. Residues: CASSQPGQSLRETQYF.

This chain links TRBV7-6 with TRBJ2-3; 10 bases fit TRBD2. The CDR3 runs 15 residues. Germline CDR1 is SGHVS and CDR2 is FNYEAQ. V lost 5 bases and J lost 3; bases outside the gene matches: 5. The CDR3, as DNA: TGTGCCAGCAGCCTACTAGCGGGGTCGACAGATACGCAGTATTTT. Translating gives CASSLLAGSTDTQYF.

The rearrangement links TRBV4-1 to TRBJ2-3, with D hard to call. Germline assignment: CDR1 MGHRA and CDR2 YSYEKL. This CDR3 spans 14 amino acids. Trimming shortened V by 0 bases and J by 7 bases, and 11 bases separated the two germline ends. CDR3 sequence: CASSQDSRTNTQYF. In DNA form, the CDR3 reads TGCGCCAGCAGCCAAGATAGCCGCACGAATACGCAGTATTTT.

This clonotype was observed a few times. The V and J genes are TRBV11-2 and TRBJ2-3; D is uncertain. The CDR3 extends over 14 amino acids. V lost 5 bases, J lost 0 bases, and 9 bases lay in between. Germline-derived CDR1 and CDR2 are SGHAT and FQNNGV. The CDR3 DNA sequence: TGTGCCAGCAGCCCCGATGGAAGCACAGATACGCAGTATTTT. It is translated as CASSPDGSTDTQYF.

This clonotype was counted a single time. V gene TRBV30 combines with J gene TRBJ2-2; TRBD2 matches 10 bases. In germline, CDR1 is GTSNPN, CDR2 SVGIG (reference sequence). The CDR3 is 15 residues long. V gave up 0 bases and J gave up 6 bases; unmatched junction bases: 4. The CDR3: CAWSVLAGRPGELFF. The CDR3 nucleotides read TGTGCCTGGAGTGTACTAGCGGGAAGGCCCGGGGAGCTGTTTTTT.

This clonotype was observed a handful of times. The chain has TRBV11-3 and TRBJ2-3, with unresolved D. V lost 5 bases to trimming and J lost 2 bases, with 11 bases between them. Germline V gene sequence: CDR1 SGHNT, CDR2 YENEEA. The CDR3 is 14 amino acids. In DNA, the CDR3 is TGTGCCAGCAGCGCTACGACGGCCACAGATACGCAGTATTTT. Its translation is CASSATTATDTQYF.

The gene calls are TRBV24-1 and TRBJ2-4; no firm D call. Germline-derived CDR1 and CDR2 are KGHDR and SFDVKD. CDR3 length equals 12 residues. The germline V and J ends were trimmed by 4 bases and 7 bases, with 7 bases remaining between them. The CDR3: CATSEGDNIQYF. The DNA for the CDR3 is TGTGCCACCAGTGAAGGTGATAACATTCAGTACTTC.

This rearrangement joins TRBV6-1 to TRBJ2-3; 8 bases line up with TRBD1. The CDR3 consists of 17 residues. V gave up 3 bases and J gave up 4 bases; unmatched junction bases: 12. The germline CDR1 and CDR2 sequences are MNHNS and SASEGT. The CDR3 DNA follows: TGTGCCAGCAGTGAGAAGCTAGACAGGGGACCGGCAGATACGCAGTATTTT. Translating it yields CASSEKLDRGPADTQYF.

The chain has TRBV4-3 and TRBJ2-5; D is unclear. This CDR3 region has 15 residues. Deletions cut 0 bases from V and 0 bases from J, with 8 bases between. CDR1 LGHNA and CDR2 YSLEER come from the germline V gene. CDR3 loop: CASSQDLGNQETQYF. The CDR3, as DNA: TGCGCCAGCAGCCAAGACTTAGGAAACCAAGAGACCCAGTACTTC.

The J gene is TRBJ2-4, the V gene TRBV20-1; 9 bases fit TRBD2. CDR3 length: 15 residues. Germline CDR1 DFQATT, CDR2 SNEGSKA (reference sequence). The V gene end was trimmed by 3 bases and the J gene end by 7 bases; junction bases not matched to a gene: 10. CDR3 bases: TGCAGTGCTAGTGTATCGGCTAGCGGGAACAACATTCAGTACTTC. Translation gives CSASVSASGNNIQYF.

This clonotype was seen a handful of times. V and J are TRBV7-8 and TRBJ2-4, with a tentative D call TRBD1 (6 bases). This CDR3 region has 11 residues. CDR1 is SGHVS and CDR2 is FQNEAQ in the germline V gene. V was cut by 4 bases and J by 11 bases, with 9 bases left in between. DNA of the CDR3: TGTGCCAGCAGCTCAGGACAGTTTCAGTACTTC. Its translation is CASSSGQFQYF.

The rearrangement links TRBV6-4 to TRBJ2-1; 8 nucleotides align to TRBD2. Germline lookup yields CDR1 MRHNA and CDR2 SNTAGT. V lost 3 bases to trimming and J lost 7 bases; unmatched junction nucleotides: 8. This CDR3 region has 15 residues. This chain's CDR3 is CASSEAGGRENEQFF. The CDR3 nucleotides are TGTGCCAGCAGTGAGGCGGGAGGAAGGGAGAATGAGCAGTTCTTC.

This chain links TRBV3-1 with TRBJ2-3, with D unresolved. Germline lookup yields CDR1 LGHDT and CDR2 YNNKEL (reference sequence). CDR3 length: 13 amino acids. V lost 1 base to trimming and J lost 5 bases, with 7 bases between them. The CDR3 reads CASSQVSLDTQYF. The DNA of the CDR3 is TGTGCCAGCAGCCAAGTCTCATTAGATACGCAGTATTTT.

The chain carries TRBV5-1 and TRBJ2-4; D perhaps matches TRBD2 (7 bases). The CDR3 covers 18 residues. The germline V gene encodes CDR1 SGHRS and CDR2 YFSETQ. The V and J ends lost 3 bases and 1 base respectively, with 20 bases between them. The CDR3 DNA is TGCGCCAGCAGCTCATCGGCGGGGGCCTCGCCGGCCAAAAACATTCAGTACTTC. The encoded protein is CASSSSAGASPAKNIQYF.

The rearrangement joins TRBV18 to TRBJ2-3, with 9 bases aligning to TRBD1. J was trimmed by 0 bases and V by 2 bases; bases with no gene match: 3. The CDR3 is made up of 16 amino acids. Germline CDR1 reads KGHSH; CDR2 reads LQKENI. This CDR3 reads CASSPTGGSSTDTQYF. Here the CDR3 DNA reads TGTGCCAGCTCACCAACAGGGGGCTCAAGCACAGATACGCAGTATTTT.